The 8 T cell receptor beta chains reported below all come from one sample, sequenced in a study of graft-versus-host responses after intestinal transplantation. Sequencing was performed with immunoSEQ multiplex PCR; in TCRdb, only in-frame clones are kept and a portion is missing. The sample records about 94,000 clones, over 75% being singletons. The antigens these receptors bind are not known. The material sequenced was unstimulated CD8+ T cells sorted from spleen or lymph node cells, taken before intestinal transplant. The receptor source for this set is a human donor who received an intestinal transplant.

The J gene is TRBJ2-5, the V gene TRBV27; 7 bases map to TRBD2. CDR3 length equals 13 residues. Germline V gene lookup returns CDR1 MNHEY and CDR2 SMNVEV (reference sequence). Trimming at V came to 7 bases and at J to 1 base, leaving 3 bases not matched to a gene. CDR3 bases: TGTGCCAGCACGTCGGGGGGCCAAGAGACCCAGTACTTC. Encoded protein: CASTSGGQETQYF.

The V and J genes are TRBV7-9 and TRBJ1-3, with 7 bases that match TRBD1. V was clipped by 4 bases and J by 8 bases; unmatched bases: 8. This CDR3 is built from 14 residues. Germline CDR1 reads SEHNR; CDR2 reads FQNEAQ (reference sequence). The CDR3 DNA reads as TGTGCCAGCAGCTCCACAACAGGGGAACACACCATATATTTT. This gives the protein CASSSTTGEHTIYF.

The CDR3 bases are TGTGCCAGCACTGGGACAGCTTATGGCTACACCTTC. It translates to CASTGTAYGYTF. V gene TRBV2 combines with J gene TRBJ1-2; 7 bases fit TRBD1. The germline gives CDR1 SNHLY, CDR2 FYNNEI. The CDR3 loop spans 12 amino acids. The J segment lost 5 bases and the V segment lost 7 bases, leaving 4 bases of the junction unmatched.

This clone has just one count. This chain connects TRBV9 to TRBJ2-7, with 8 bases identical to TRBD1. J gave up 0 bases and V 7 bases, and 9 bases lay outside the gene matches. This CDR3 region has 15 residues. The germline gives CDR1 SGDLS, CDR2 YYNGEE. This CDR3 is CASSPAQGGSYEQYF. The CDR3 coding sequence is TGTGCCAGCTCCCCAGCACAGGGGGGCTCCTACGAGCAGTACTTC.

The chain joins TRBV4-1 to TRBJ2-2; 14 bases align to TRBD2. The CDR3 extends over 17 amino acids. CDR1 and CDR2 (germline): MGHRA, YSYEKL. V lost 5 bases, J lost 4 bases, and 6 bases stayed unmatched. The CDR3 sequence is CASSDGLAGGFTGELFF. Written as DNA, the CDR3 is TGCGCCAGCAGCGACGGACTAGCGGGAGGATTCACCGGGGAGCTGTTTTTT.

Concerning this clone: The same CDR3 can be traced to other DNA sequences in this sample. The chain links TRBV5-5 to TRBJ1-1, with TRBD1 matching over 8 bases. V dropped 0 bases and J dropped 4; count of bases not matched to a gene: 11. The germline CDR1 and CDR2 sequences are SGHKS and YYEKEE (reference sequence). This CDR3 has 17 residues. CDR3 region: CASSLVGQGAFSTEAFF. The CDR3 coding sequence is TGTGCCAGCAGCTTGGTGGGGCAGGGGGCATTTAGCACTGAAGCTTTCTTT.

The V call is TRBV7-8, the J call TRBJ1-1; TRBD1 is a possible D gene (5 bases). The V end lost 6 bases, the J end lost 0 bases, and 17 bases lay between the germline ends. In germline, CDR1 is SGHVS, CDR2 FQNEAQ. The CDR3 is made up of 16 amino acids. The CDR3 sequence is CASSPLRGGMNTEAFF. The CDR3 DNA reads as TGTGCCAGCAGTCCGCTTCGGGGGGGGATGAACACTGAAGCTTTCTTT.

The chain joins TRBV7-9 to TRBJ2-3; the match to TRBD2 covers 10 bases. The CDR3 runs 14 residues. Germline CDR1 reads SEHNR; CDR2 reads FQNEAQ (reference sequence). V lost 6 bases and J lost 0; bases outside the gene matches: 0. The chain's CDR3 is CASRTSGSTDTQYF. The CDR3 DNA reads as TGTGCCAGCAGGACTAGCGGGAGCACAGATACGCAGTATTTT.